This entry concerns a single T cell receptor beta chain. Its antigen specificity is not known. No per-base quality is available; no much larger clone lies one base away. Libraries came from the immunoSEQ multiplex PCR assay. TCRdb holds this immuneACCESS table with in-frame rearrangements only. Some clones are missing; in checked studies, unresolved V genes explain under half, and the rest has no known cause. The sample table records 50,000 to 75,000 clones; 90% of these occur just once. Roughly 3.3% of the sample is held by the ten biggest clonotypes. The germline V gene (reference sequence) provides CDR1 SEHNR and CDR2 FQNEAQ. Trimmed from V: 3 bases; trimmed from J: 2 bases; junction bases lacking a gene match: 10. The cysteine opens and the phenylalanine closes a CDR3 of 18 amino acids. The only DNA kept is the CDR3, 54 bases in frame from the first base. The data are from a study of T cell changes during pregnancy in multiple sclerosis (dated by TCRdb to the late 2010s). In the study overall: The study looked at changes in the T cell repertoire across pregnancy in women with multiple sclerosis.

The chain is assembled from TRBV7-9 and TRBJ2-3, with TRBD2 matching 11 junction bases. Source: peripheral blood, taken in the first trimester of pregnancy. The TCR originated in a female donor in good health, enrolled as a control in a pregnancy study. The CDR3 region: CASSFATGLAAFTDTQYF. The DNA sequence reads TGTGCCAGCAGCTTCGCCACGGGACTAGCGGCTTTCACAGATACGCAGTATTTT.